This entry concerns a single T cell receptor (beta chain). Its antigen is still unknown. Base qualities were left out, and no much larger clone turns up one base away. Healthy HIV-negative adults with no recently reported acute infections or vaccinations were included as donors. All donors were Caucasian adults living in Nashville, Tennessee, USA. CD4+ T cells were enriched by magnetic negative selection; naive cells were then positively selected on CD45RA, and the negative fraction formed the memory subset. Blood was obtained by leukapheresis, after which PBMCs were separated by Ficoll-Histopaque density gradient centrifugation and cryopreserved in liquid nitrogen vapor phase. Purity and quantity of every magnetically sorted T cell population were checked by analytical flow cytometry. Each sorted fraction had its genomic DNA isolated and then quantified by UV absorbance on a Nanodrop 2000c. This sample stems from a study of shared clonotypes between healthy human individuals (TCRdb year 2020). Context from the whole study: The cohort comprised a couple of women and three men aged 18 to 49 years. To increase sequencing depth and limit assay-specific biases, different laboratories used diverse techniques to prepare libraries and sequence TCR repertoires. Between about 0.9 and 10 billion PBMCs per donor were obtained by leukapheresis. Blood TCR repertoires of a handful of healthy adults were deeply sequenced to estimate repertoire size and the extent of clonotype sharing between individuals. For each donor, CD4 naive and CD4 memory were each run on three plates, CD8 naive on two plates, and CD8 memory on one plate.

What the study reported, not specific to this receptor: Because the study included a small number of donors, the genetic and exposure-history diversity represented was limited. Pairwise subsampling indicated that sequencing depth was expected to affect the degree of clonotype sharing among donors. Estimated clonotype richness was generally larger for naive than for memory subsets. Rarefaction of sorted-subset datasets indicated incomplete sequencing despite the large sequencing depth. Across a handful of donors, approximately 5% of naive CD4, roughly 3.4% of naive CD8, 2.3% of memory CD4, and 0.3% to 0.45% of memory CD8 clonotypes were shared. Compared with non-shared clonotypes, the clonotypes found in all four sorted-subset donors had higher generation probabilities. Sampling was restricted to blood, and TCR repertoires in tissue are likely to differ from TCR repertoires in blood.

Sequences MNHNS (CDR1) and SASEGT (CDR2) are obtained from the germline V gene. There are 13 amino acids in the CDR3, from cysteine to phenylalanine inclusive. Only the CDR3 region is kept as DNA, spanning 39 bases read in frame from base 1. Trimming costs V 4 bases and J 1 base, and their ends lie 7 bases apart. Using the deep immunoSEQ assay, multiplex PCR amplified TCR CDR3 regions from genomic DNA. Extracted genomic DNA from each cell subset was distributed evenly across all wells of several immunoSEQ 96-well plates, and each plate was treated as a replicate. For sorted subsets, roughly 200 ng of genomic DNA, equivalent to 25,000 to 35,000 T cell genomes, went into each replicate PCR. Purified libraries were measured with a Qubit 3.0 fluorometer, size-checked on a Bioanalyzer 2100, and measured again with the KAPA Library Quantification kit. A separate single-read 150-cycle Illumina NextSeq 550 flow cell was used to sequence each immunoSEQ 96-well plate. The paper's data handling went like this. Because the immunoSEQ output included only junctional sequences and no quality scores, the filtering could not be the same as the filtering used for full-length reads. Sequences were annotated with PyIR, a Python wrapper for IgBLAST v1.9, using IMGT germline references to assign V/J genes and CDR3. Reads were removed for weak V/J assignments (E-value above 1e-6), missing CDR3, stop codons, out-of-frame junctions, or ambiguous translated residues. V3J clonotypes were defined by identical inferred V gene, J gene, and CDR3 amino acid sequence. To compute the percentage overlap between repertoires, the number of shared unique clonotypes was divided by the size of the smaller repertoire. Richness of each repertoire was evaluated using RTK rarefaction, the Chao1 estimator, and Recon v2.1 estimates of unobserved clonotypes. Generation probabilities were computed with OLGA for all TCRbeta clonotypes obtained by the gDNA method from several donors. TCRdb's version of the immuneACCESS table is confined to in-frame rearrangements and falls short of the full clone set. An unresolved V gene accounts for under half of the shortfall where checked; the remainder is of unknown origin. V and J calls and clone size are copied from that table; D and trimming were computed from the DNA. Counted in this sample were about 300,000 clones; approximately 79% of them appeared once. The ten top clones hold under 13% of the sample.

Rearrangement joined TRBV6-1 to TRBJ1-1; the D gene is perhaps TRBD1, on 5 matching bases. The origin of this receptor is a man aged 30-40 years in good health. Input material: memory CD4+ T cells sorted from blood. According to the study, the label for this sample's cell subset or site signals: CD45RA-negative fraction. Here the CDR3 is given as CASSAGRNTEAFF. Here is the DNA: TGTGCCAGCAGTGCAGGGAGGAACACTGAAGCTTTCTTT.